The 4 T cell receptor beta chains in this list originate from one sample, sequenced in a study of cytomegalovirus exposure and HLA in healthy donors. The PCR had 60 Vbeta and 13 Jbeta primers. TCRdb keeps only in-frame clones here, not all; method: immunoSEQ multiplex PCR. The top ten clones hold 4.9% of a sample with over 150,000 clones, around 75% of them seen once. Specimen: PBMCs. Every receptor here comes from a male donor in good health and CMV-seronegative.

This chain joins TRBV7-6 and TRBJ1-1; the D gene is possibly TRBD1 (6 bases). Germline loops: CDR1 SGHVS, CDR2 FNYEAQ. This CDR3 comprises 14 residues. Trimming pared 6 bases from V and 1 base from J, leaving 12 bases between. The CDR3 protein is CASSPGTTNTEAFF. The DNA for the CDR3 is TGTGCCAGCAGTCCCGGGACAACGAACACTGAAGCTTTCTTT.

V gene TRBV2 combines with J gene TRBJ2-5, with TRBD2 matching 12 bases. Germline CDR1 reads SNHLY; CDR2 reads FYNNEI. The V and J ends lost 6 bases and 4 bases, in that order; junction bases with no gene match: 9. The CDR3 loop spans 16 amino acids. In DNA form, the CDR3 reads TGTGCCAGCAGCGTTGACCTAGCGGGGGGGTTAGAGACCCAGTACTTC. Amino acids: CASSVDLAGGLETQYF.

The V gene is TRBV6-1, the J gene TRBJ1-1, with 7 bases identical to TRBD1. From germline, CDR1 is MNHNS and CDR2 SASEGT. There are 12 residues in the CDR3. The junction had 10 bases not matched to a gene; V was cut back by 6 bases and J by 12 bases. The CDR3 protein is CASRFTPGQTFF. In DNA, the CDR3 is TGTGCCAGCAGATTCACTCCGGGACAGACTTTCTTT.

J is TRBJ2-4 and V is TRBV19; no firm D call. CDR3 length: 14 amino acids. Germline CDR1 is LNHDA and CDR2 is SQIVND (reference sequence). V lost 2 bases and J 3 bases, leaving 8 bases between the germline ends. In DNA, the CDR3 is TGTGCCAGTAGTATAAGTGCCGGCAAAAACATTCAGTACTTC. Residues: CASSISAGKNIQYF.